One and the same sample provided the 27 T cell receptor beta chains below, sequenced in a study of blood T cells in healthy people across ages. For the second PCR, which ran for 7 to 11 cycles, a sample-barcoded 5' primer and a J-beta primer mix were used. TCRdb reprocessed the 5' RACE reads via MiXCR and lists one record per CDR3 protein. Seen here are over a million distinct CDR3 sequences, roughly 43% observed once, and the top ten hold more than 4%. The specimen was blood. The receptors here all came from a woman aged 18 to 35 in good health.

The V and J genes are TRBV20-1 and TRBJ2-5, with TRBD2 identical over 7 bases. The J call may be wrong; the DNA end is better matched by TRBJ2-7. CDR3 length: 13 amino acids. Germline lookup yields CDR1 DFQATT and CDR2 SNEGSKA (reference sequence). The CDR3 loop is CSARDRTSYEQYF. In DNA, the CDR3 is TGCAGTGCTAGAGATCGGACTAGCTACGAGCAGTACTTC.

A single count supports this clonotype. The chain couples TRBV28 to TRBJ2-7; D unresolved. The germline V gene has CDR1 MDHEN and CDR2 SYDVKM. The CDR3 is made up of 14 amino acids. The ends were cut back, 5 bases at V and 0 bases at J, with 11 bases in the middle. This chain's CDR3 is CASSDGPSSYEQYF. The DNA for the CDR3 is TGTGCCAGCAGTGACGGGCCGAGCTCCTACGAGCAGTACTTC.

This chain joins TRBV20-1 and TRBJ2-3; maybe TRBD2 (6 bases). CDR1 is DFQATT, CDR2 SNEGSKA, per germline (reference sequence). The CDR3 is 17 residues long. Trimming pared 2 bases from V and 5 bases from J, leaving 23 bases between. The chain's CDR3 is CSARNGLLRDGGDTQYF. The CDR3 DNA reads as TGCAGTGCTAGAAATGGATTGCTGCGGGACGGGGGAGATACGCAGTATTTT.

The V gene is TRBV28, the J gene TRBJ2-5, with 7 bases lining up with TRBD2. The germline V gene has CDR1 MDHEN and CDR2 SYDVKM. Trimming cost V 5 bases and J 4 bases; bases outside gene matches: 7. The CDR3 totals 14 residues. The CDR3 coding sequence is TGTGCCAGCAGTGTATCCGGGGAGGGAGAGACCCAGTACTTC. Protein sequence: CASSVSGEGETQYF.

The CDR3 nucleotides read TGTGCCAGCAGCCATTCCAGGACTAGCGGGGTGAATACGCAGTATTTT. Protein: CASSHSRTSGVNTQYF. The chain uses TRBV9 and TRBJ2-3; 12 bases line up with TRBD2. From germline, CDR1 is SGDLS and CDR2 YYNGEE. V dropped 4 bases and J dropped 7; count of bases not matched to a gene: 10. CDR3 length equals 16 residues.

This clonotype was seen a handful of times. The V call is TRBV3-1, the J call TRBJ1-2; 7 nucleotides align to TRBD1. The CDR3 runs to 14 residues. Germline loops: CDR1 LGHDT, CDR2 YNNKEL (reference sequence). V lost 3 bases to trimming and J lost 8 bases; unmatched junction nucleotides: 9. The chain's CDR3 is CASSHPQTGVGYTF. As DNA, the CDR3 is TGTGCCAGCAGCCACCCCCAAACAGGGGTCGGCTACACCTTC.

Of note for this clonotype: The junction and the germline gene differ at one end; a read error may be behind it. In DNA form, the CDR3 reads TGTGCCAGCAGCCAAGGACTAGCGGGGGACAATGAGCAGTACTTC. The encoded protein is CASSQGLAGDNEQYF. V is TRBV4-1 and J is TRBJ2-5; 13 bases fit TRBD2. The CDR3 extends over 15 amino acids. Per the germline V gene, CDR1 is MGHRA and CDR2 is YSYEKL.

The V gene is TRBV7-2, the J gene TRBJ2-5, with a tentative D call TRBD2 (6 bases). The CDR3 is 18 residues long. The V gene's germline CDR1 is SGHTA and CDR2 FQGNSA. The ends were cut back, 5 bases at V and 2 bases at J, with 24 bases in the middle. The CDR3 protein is CASSASMGGYGLQETQYF. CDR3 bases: TGTGCCAGCAGCGCCTCCATGGGGGGTTACGGGCTACAAGAGACCCAGTACTTC.

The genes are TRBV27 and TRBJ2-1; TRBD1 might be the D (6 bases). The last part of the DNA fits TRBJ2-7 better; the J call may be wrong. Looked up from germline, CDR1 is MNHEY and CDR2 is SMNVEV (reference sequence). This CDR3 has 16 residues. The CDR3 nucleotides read TGTGCCAGCAGTTCGTTAACAGGGAGCTCCTACAATGAGCAGTACTTC. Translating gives CASSSLTGSSYNEQYF.

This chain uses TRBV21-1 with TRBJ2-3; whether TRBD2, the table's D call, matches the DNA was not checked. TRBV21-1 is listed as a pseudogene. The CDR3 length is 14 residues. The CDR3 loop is CASSKVSGTDTQYF. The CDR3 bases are TGTGCCAGCAGCAAAGTGAGCGGAACAGATACGCAGTATTTT.

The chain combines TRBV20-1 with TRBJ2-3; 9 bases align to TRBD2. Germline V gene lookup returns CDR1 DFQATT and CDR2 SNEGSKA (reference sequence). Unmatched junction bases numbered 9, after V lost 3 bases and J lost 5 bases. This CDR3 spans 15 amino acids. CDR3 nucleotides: TGCAGTGCTAGTCGGCCTAGCGGGGACGTAGATACGCAGTATTTT. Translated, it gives CSASRPSGDVDTQYF.

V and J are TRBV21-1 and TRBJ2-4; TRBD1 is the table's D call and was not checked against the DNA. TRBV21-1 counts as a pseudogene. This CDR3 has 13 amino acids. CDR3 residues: CASSKNQGNIQYF. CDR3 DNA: TGTGCCAGCAGCAAAAACCAGGGAAACATTCAGTACTTC.

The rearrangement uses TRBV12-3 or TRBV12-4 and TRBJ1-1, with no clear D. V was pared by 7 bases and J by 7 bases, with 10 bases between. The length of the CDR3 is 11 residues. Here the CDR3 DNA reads TGTGCCAGCATCTATCGGGTTGAAGCTTTCTTT. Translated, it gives CASIYRVEAFF.

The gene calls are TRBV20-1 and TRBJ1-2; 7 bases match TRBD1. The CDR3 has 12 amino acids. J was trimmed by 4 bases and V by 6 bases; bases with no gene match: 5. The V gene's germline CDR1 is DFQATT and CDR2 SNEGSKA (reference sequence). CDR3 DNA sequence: TGCAGTGCCAACAGGGGAGGCTATGGCTACACCTTC. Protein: CSANRGGYGYTF.

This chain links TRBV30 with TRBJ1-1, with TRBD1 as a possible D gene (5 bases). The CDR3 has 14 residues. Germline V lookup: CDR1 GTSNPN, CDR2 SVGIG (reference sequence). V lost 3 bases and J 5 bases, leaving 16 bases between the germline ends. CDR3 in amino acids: CAWSVSGGNTEAFF. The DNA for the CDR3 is TGTGCCTGGAGCGTCTCGGGGGGGAATACTGAAGCTTTCTTT.

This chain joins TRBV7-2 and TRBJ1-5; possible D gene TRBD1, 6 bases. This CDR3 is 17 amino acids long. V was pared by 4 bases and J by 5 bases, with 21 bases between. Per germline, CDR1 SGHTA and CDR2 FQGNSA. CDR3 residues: CASSSTGLGLADQPQHF. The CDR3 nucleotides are TGTGCCAGCAGCTCGACAGGTCTCGGATTGGCAGATCAGCCCCAGCATTTT. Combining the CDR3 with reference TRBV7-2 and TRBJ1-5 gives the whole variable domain GAGVSQSPSNKVTEKGKDVELRCDPISGHTALYWYRQSLGQGLEFLIYFQGNSAPDKSGLPSDRFSAERTGGSVSTLTIQRTQQEDSAVYLCASSSTGLGLADQPQHFGDGTRLSIL.

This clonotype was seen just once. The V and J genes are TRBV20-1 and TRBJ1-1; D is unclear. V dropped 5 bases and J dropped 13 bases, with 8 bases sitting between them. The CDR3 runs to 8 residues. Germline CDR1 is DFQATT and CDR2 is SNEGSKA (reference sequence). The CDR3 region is CSAWDGFF. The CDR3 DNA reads TGCAGTGCTTGGGATGGTTTCTTT.

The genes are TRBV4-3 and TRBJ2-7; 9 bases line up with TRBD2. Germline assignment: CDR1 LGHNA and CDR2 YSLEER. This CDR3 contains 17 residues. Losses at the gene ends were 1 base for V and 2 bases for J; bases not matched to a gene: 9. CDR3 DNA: TGCGCCAGCAGCCAAGTTCTGGCGGGGGGGAATACCTACGAGCAGTACTTC. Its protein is CASSQVLAGGNTYEQYF.

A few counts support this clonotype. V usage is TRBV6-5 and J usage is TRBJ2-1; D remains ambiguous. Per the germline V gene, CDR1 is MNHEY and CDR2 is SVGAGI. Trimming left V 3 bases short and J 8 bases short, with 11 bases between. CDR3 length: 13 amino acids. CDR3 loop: CASSYWPGDEQFF. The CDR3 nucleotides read TGTGCCAGCAGTTATTGGCCTGGGGATGAGCAGTTCTTC.

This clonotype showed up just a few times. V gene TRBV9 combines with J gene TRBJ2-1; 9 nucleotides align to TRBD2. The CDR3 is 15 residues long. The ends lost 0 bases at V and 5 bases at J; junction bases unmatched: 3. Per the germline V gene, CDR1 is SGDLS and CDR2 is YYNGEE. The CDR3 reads CASSVVTSGDNEQFF. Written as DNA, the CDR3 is TGTGCCAGCAGCGTAGTGACTAGCGGAGACAATGAGCAGTTCTTC.

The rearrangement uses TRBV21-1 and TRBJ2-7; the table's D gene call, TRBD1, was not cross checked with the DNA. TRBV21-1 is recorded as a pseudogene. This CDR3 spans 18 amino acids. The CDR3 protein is CASRQGVPLDRESYEQYF. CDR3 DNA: TGTGCCAGCAGACAGGGGGTACCCCTGGACAGGGAGTCCTACGAGCAGTACTTC.

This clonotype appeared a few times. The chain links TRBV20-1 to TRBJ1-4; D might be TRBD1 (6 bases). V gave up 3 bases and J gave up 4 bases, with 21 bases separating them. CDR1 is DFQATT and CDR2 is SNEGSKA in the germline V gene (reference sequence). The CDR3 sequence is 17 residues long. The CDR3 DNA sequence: TGCAGTGCTAGCAGTGCGACAGGAGTTGGGGGTAATGAAAAACTGTTTTTT. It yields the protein CSASSATGVGGNEKLFF.

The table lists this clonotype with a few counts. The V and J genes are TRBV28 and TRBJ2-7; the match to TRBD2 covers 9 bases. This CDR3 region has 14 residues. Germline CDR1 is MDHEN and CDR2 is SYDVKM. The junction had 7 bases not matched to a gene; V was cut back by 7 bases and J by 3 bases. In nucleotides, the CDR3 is TGTGCCAGCACTCCTAGCGGGGCGATCTACGAGCAGTACTTC. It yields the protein CASTPSGAIYEQYF.

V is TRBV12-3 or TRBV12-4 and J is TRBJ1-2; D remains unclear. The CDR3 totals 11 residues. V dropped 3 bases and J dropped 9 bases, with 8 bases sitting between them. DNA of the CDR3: TGTGCCAGCAGTTTGGCAGGAAGCTACACCTTC. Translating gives CASSLAGSYTF.

In DNA form, the CDR3 reads TGCGCCAGCAGCCTCGGAATGGACAGGGCCAACTATGGCTACACCTTC. As protein: CASSLGMDRANYGYTF. The chain links TRBV4-3 to TRBJ1-2, with TRBD1 matching over 8 bases. Germline V gene sequence: CDR1 LGHNA, CDR2 YSLEER. This CDR3 region has 16 residues. The trim removed 4 bases at V and 2 bases at J, leaving 9 bases unmatched.

The CDR3: CSATTGSGKNIQYF. The CDR3 nucleotides are TGCAGTGCTACCACAGGGTCGGGCAAAAACATTCAGTACTTC. The gene calls are TRBV20-1 and TRBJ2-4; the D gene is possibly TRBD1 (6 bases). The CDR3 has 14 amino acids. Germline CDR1 reads DFQATT; CDR2 reads SNEGSKA (reference sequence). V was shortened by 4 bases and J by 3 bases, with 13 bases between the two germline ends.

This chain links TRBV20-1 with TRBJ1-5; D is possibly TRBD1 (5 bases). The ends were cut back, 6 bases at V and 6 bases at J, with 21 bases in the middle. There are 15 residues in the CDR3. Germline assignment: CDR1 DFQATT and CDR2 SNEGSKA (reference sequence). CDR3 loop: CSALPRDPGGQPQHF. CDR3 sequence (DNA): TGCAGTGCGCTGCCCAGGGACCCTGGAGGTCAGCCCCAGCATTTT.